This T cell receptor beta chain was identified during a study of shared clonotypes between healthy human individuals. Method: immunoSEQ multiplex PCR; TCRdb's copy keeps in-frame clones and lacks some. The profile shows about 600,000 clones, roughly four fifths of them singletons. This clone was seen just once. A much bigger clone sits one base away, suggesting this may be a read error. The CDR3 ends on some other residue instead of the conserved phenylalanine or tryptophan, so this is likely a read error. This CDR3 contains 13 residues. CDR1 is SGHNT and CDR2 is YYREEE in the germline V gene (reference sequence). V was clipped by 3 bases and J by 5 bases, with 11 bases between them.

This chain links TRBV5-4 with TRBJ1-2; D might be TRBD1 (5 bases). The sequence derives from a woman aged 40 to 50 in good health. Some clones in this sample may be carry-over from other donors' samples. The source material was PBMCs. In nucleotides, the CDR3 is TGTGCCAGCAGCTCCACAGGTCCTTATGGCTACACCCTC. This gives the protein CASSSTGPYGYTL.